This T cell receptor beta chain was obtained from a study of OX40 agonist ivuxolimab in advanced cancers. Study-wide context: At 0.01 to 10 mg/kg, ivuxolimab was administered intravenously to patients every 2 weeks. Averaging about 60 years in age, with a range of about 23 to 90, the cohort was 80% to 90% male.

Some clones are missing from TCRdb's copy, which holds only in-frame ones; the method was immunoSEQ multiplex PCR. The data show about 100,000 clones, with around 91% seen just once and around 0.16% held by the top ten. V dropped 0 bases and J dropped 1 base, with 7 bases sitting between them. This CDR3 has 15 residues. Germline lookup yields CDR1 SGHRS and CDR2 YFSETQ. Overall study findings and caveats: There was clonal expansion of CD4+ and CD8+ blood T cells by week 6 at 0.1 to 3.0 mg/kg.

A note on this clone: Its antigen remains unknown.

Patients had blood sampled at baseline and again on cycle 4 day 1 and cycle 7 day 1. The chain joins TRBV5-1 to TRBJ2-2, with D unresolved. This TCR was sampled from an adult with an advanced solid tumor such as melanoma, head and neck, liver or kidney cancer. The source material was CD4+ or CD8+ T cells sorted from blood, sampled in a trial of the OX40 agonist ivuxolimab. Here the CDR3 reads CASSLGWGNTGELFF. CDR3 DNA: TGCGCCAGCAGCTTGGGATGGGGGAACACCGGGGAGCTGTTTTTT.